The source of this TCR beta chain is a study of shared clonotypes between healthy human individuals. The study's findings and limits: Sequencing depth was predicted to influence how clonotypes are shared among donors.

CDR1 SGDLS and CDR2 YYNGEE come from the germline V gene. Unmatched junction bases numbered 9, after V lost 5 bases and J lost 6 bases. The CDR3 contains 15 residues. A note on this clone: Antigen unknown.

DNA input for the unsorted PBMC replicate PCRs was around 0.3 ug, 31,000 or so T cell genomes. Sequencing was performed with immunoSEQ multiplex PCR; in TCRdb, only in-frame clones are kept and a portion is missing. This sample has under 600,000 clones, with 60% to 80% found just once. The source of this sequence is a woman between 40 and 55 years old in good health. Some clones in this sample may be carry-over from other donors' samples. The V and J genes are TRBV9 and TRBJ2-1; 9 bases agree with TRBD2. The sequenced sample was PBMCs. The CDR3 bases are TGTGCCAGCAGTAGGCTAGCGGGGAACTTCAATGAGCAGTTCTTC. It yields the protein CASSRLAGNFNEQFF.